Described below is a single T cell receptor (beta chain) sequence and its context. A read error may be the cause here, since a much bigger clone is one base away. The sample comes from a study of shared clonotypes between healthy human individuals. Trimming left V 5 bases short and J 8 bases short, with 21 bases between. The germline V gene has CDR1 SGHVS and CDR2 FNYEAQ. The CDR3 loop spans 15 amino acids. Here immunoSEQ multiplex PCR was the method, and the copy in TCRdb shows in-frame clones only, minus some. This table holds about half a million clones, roughly 80% found once. The clonotype comes from a woman in her forties in good health. Some clones in this sample may be carry-over from other donors' samples. The chain couples TRBV7-6 to TRBJ1-2; possible D gene TRBD1, 6 bases. Sequencing input: PBMCs. The CDR3 spells CASSPSVGHQAGYTF. The CDR3 nucleotides read TGTGCCAGCAGCCCGAGTGTGGGACATCAGGCGGGCTACACCTTC.